Described below is a single T cell receptor beta chain sequence and its context. Which antigen it targets is not known. Base qualities are not provided; no much larger clone lies one nucleotide away. This entry comes from a study of blood T cell repertoires in COVID-19 (dated by TCRdb to between 2020 and 2021). Background for the entire study: Collaborator samples came from the United States, Italy and Spain and covered acute and convalescent phases of COVID-19. The material from the prospective study consisted of cDNA or gDNA derived from T cells, B-cell-depleted T cells, or PBMCs. The dataset comprised deeply sampled blood TCRbeta repertoires from subjects exposed to, actively infected with, or recovered from COVID-19. The repertoires were made available in a free public database intended to serve as a resource for research on the immune response to SARS-CoV-2. The samples were drawn from two sources: the first 160 participants of the ongoing ImmuneRACE study, and fewer than 1,500 subjects contributed by 6 global collaborators. Sample metadata almost always included a de-identified subject ID, COVID-19 status, age in years and sex. HLA class I and class II types, where available, came from metadata supplied by the sample provider rather than from assay-based typing. Paper-wide results and their limitations: The quantity of clinical and demographic metadata differed by source and by participant and was supplied without curation.

Collaborating institutions collected whole blood in K2EDTA tubes following their own protocols. For TCRbeta analysis, collaborators shipped samples in one of three forms: frozen whole blood, isolated PBMCs, or DNA extracted from either of those sample types. TCRbeta CDR3 regions were amplified from genomic DNA using the immunoSEQ Assay, a bias-controlled multiplex PCR. In the authors' own workflow: Nucleated cell counts per sample were estimated from amplification of reference gene primers within the assay. To quantify the absolute abundance of each unique TCRbeta CDR3 rearrangement, sequence reads were collapsed and filtered. For each sample, productive Simpson clonality was calculated by taking the square root of Simpson's diversity index across productive rearrangements. TCRdb took over this immuneACCESS table, retaining in-frame rearrangements with V and J assigned. Such tables are incomplete; in checked studies, under half of the missing clones stem from an unresolved V gene, and the remainder is unexplained. The V and J calls and the clone size are those of that table, but D and trimming were determined from the DNA. Present in this sample are roughly 68,000 clones, around 80% of which were seen just once. Around 10% of the sample is held by the ten biggest clonotypes.

From the cysteine up to the phenylalanine, the CDR3 has a length of 12 residues. The sequence is cut down to CDR3 DNA, 36 bases in frame from base 1. Taken from the germline V gene (reference sequence), the CDR1 and CDR2 loops are MNHEY and SMNVEV. V lost 5 bases and J lost 8 bases; the stretch between them is 12 bases long. Sequenced sample: peripheral blood. This receptor was taken from a woman in her 50s with acute or convalescent COVID-19. The rearranged chain carries TRBV27 and TRBJ1-1; no D segment can be confidently identified. The CDR3 corresponds to CASSQPRLEAFF. The sequenced DNA: TGTGCCAGCAGTCAACCCCGACTCGAAGCTTTCTTT.